Sequencing of this T cell receptor (beta chain) was carried out in a study of OX40 agonist ivuxolimab in advanced cancers. General study points: In general, CD8+ T cells held more expanded clones than CD4+ did, on average. The CD4+ and CD8+ T cells in the blood had expanded clonally by week 6 at 0.1 to 3.0 mg/kg.

TCRdb's copy holds only in-frame clones and misses some; the assay was immunoSEQ multiplex PCR. This repertoire shows about 120,000 clones, about 94% found once; its top ten account for 0.15% to 0.19%. V was shortened by 0 bases and J by 0 bases, with 10 bases between the two germline ends. This CDR3 is built from 16 residues. CDR1 and CDR2 (germline): SGDLS, YYNGEE. Comments on this clone: Its target is not known.

This TCR was recovered from an adult with an advanced solid tumor such as melanoma, head and neck, liver or kidney cancer. This chain joins TRBV9 and TRBJ1-3; D is uncertain. The sequenced sample was CD4+ or CD8+ T cells sorted from blood, obtained in a trial of the OX40 agonist ivuxolimab. DNA for the CDR3: TGTGCCAGCAGCGTAGTCGGCGAGAGCTCTGGAAACACCATATATTTT. Encoded protein: CASSVVGESSGNTIYF.